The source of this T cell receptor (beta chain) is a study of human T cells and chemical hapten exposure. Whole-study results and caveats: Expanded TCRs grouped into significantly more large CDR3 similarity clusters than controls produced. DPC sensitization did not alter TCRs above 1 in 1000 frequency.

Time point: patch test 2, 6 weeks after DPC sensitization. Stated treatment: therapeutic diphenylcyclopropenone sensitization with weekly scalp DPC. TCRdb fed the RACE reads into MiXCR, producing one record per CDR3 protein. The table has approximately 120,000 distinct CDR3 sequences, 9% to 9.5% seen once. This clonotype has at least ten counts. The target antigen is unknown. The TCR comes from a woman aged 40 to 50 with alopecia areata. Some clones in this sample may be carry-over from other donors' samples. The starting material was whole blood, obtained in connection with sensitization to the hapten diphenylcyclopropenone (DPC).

As DNA, the CDR3 is TGCGCCAGCAGCCAAGAACGGTATTCACCCCTCCACTTT. This sequence encodes CASSQERYSPLHF. The gene calls are TRBV4-1 and TRBJ1-6; the D is unclear. The V end lost 0 bases, the J end lost 8 bases, and 5 bases lay between the germline ends. The CDR3 covers 13 residues. Per germline, CDR1 MGHRA and CDR2 YSYEKL.